This TCR beta chain was observed in a study of STAT5B mutations in CD4+ large granular lymphocyte leukemia. This was a survey-level run. The protocol was immunoSEQ multiplex PCR, while the TCRdb copy is restricted to in-frame clones and leaves out a portion. The data hold 20,000 to 25,000 clones, with around 72% observed a single time. CDR3 length: 17 residues. CDR1 and CDR2 (germline): SGHDN, FVKESK. V gave up 1 base and J gave up 2 bases, with 17 bases separating them. The gene calls are TRBV14 and TRBJ1-1; no clear D. The receptor was isolated from a human donor in good health. The specimen was CD4+ T cells from blood buffy coats. CDR3 DNA: TGTGCCAGCAGCCAAGCTTTGGGTGCCTTACCTAACACTGAAGCTTTCTTT. Encoded protein: CASSQALGALPNTEAFF.